This T cell receptor beta chain emerged from a study of blood T cell repertoires in COVID-19. The authors' processing: It was from reference gene primer amplification that nucleated cell counts were estimated. Libraries were prepared by immunoSEQ multiplex PCR; TCRdb keeps only in-frame clonotypes and omits some of them. The V and J calls and clone size are taken from that table; D and trimming were inferred from the DNA. The repertoire holds under 75,000 clones, approximately 86% seen once, with less than 20% in the top ten. Germline CDR1 is MDHEN and CDR2 is SYDVKM. V gave up 6 bases and J gave up 2 bases, with 11 bases separating them. This CDR3 contains 14 residues.

The sequenced sample consisted of peripheral blood. This clonotype originated in a woman older than 75 with active COVID-19. This sequence joins TRBV28 and TRBJ2-1; D is uncertain. The CDR3 bases are TGTGCCAGCAGCTCACCGCTAACCTACAATGAGCAGTTCTTC. Encoded protein: CASSSPLTYNEQFF.